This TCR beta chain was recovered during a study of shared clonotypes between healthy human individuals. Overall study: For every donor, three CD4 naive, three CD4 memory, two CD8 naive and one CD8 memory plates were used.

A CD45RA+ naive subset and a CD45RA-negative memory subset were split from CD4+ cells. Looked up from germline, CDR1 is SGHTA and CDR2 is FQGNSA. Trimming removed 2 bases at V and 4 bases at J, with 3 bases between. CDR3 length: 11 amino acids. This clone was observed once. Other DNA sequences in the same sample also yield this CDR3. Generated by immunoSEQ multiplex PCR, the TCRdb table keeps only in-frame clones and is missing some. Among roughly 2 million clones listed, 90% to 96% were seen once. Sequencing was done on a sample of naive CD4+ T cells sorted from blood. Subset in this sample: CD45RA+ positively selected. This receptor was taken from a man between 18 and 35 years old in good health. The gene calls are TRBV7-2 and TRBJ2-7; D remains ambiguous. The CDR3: CASSLIYEQYF. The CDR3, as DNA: TGTGCCAGCAGCTTAATTTACGAGCAGTACTTC.